The 16 T cell receptor beta chains presented below share a single source sample, sequenced in a study of post-analysis software for immune sequencing data. Whole-study results and caveats: When patients were compared with controls, about five TRBV segments were more frequent, TRBV5-6, TRBV5-1 and TRBV20-1 among them.

Unique molecular identifiers were carried by the TCR beta cDNA libraries. TCRdb re-analysed the PCR reads in MiXCR, keeping a single row per CDR3 protein. The table lists about 820,000 distinct CDR3 sequences, approximately 53% of them singletons. These receptors lack a known antigen. Sequencing was done on a sample of blood. Receptors were obtained from a girl between 5 and 17 years old with multiple sclerosis.

The chain's CDR3 is CASSNVLGGGYTF. As DNA, the CDR3 is TGTGCCAGCAGCAACGTCCTGGGCGGGGGCTACACCTTC. V is TRBV7-3 and J is TRBJ1-2; D gene uncertain. V lost 5 bases and J 8 bases, leaving 15 bases between the germline ends. Per germline, CDR1 SGHTA and CDR2 FQGTGA. CDR3 length equals 13 residues.

The V gene is TRBV29-1, the J gene TRBJ2-7; 7 nucleotides agree with TRBD1. The CDR3 has 14 amino acids. Germline loops: CDR1 SQVTM, CDR2 ANQGSEA. V lost 0 bases and J lost 6; bases outside the gene matches: 8. CDR3 protein: CSVEDRGQEGEQYF. The CDR3, as DNA: TGCAGCGTTGAAGATAGAGGACAGGAAGGCGAGCAGTACTTC.

There are a few counts of this clonotype. This chain joins TRBV6-6 and TRBJ1-5, with D unclear. The germline V gene has CDR1 MNHNY and CDR2 SVGAGI (reference sequence). This CDR3 spans 14 amino acids. Trimming removed 3 bases at V and 0 bases at J, with 6 bases between. This chain's CDR3 is CASSYFLSNQPQHF. The CDR3 DNA reads as TGTGCCAGCAGTTATTTTCTTAGCAATCAGCCCCAGCATTTT.

This clonotype was picked up a small number of times. This rearrangement joins TRBV13 to TRBJ2-4; unclear D gene. V was shortened by 5 bases and J by 0 bases, with 17 bases between the two germline ends. The CDR3 covers 17 residues. CDR1 and CDR2 from the germline V gene are PRHDT and FYEKMQ (reference sequence). CDR3 nucleotide sequence: TGTGCCAGCAGCCCCCCCCAGGACGGGTTAGCCAAAAACATTCAGTACTTC. Residues: CASSPPQDGLAKNIQYF.

On this clonotype itself: At one of its ends the junction is not consistent with the germline gene, which may arise from a read error. The chain couples TRBV13 to TRBJ2-7, with D possibly being TRBD1 (6 bases). Looked up from germline, CDR1 is PRHDT and CDR2 is FYEKMQ (reference sequence). This CDR3 contains 13 residues. CDR3 in DNA: TGTGCCAGCAGCCAGGGGCGATCCTACGGGCAGTACTTC. This sequence encodes CASSQGRSYGQYF. Complete variable domain (other parts from reference TRBV13 and TRBJ2-7): AAGVIQSPRHLIKEKRETATLKCYPIPRHDTVYWYQQGPGQDPQFLISFYEKMQSDKGSIPDRFSAQQFSDYHSELNMSSLELGDSALYFCASSQGRSYGQYFGPGTRLTVT.

The chain is built from TRBV7-2 and TRBJ1-2; a possible D gene is TRBD1 (5 bases). This CDR3 contains 14 residues. V was cut by 1 base and J by 4 bases, with 10 bases left in between. Per the germline V gene, CDR1 is SGHTA and CDR2 is FQGNSA. The CDR3 reads CASSLGGRSYGYTF. Here the CDR3 DNA reads TGTGCCAGCAGCTTAGGGGGCAGGTCCTATGGCTACACCTTC.

The table lists this clonotype with a count of one. This chain connects TRBV24-1 to TRBJ2-5; TRBD1 aligns across 7 bases. V dropped 11 bases and J dropped 1; count of bases not matched to a gene: 21. The CDR3 runs 18 residues. Germline CDR1 and CDR2: KGHDR and SFDVKD. CDR3 bases: TGTGCCATCAGGGAAGGGGACAGTCGGAGAATTTTCCAAGAGACCCAGTACTTC. This sequence encodes CAIREGDSRRIFQETQYF.

The J gene is TRBJ2-1, the V gene TRBV7-6; 10 nucleotides align to TRBD1. The CDR3 covers 16 residues. Per germline, CDR1 SGHVS and CDR2 FNYEAQ. V lost 7 bases, J lost 7 bases, and 13 bases stayed unmatched. CDR3 coding DNA: TGTGCCAGCACACCATCTTGGGACAGGGGAGGAAATGAGCAGTTCTTC. Translated: CASTPSWDRGGNEQFF.

The chain links TRBV2 to TRBJ1-2; tentatively, D is TRBD1 (6 bases). CDR3 size: 14 residues. Between the trimmed V and J ends, which lost 0 bases and 6 bases, there was a span of 11 bases. Germline V CDR1 and CDR2: SNHLY, FYNNEI. The CDR3 DNA follows: TGTGCCAGCAGTGAAGCGGGGGGGCCGGATGGCTACACCTTC. Protein sequence: CASSEAGGPDGYTF.

The chain joins TRBV5-1 to TRBJ2-5; possible D gene TRBD1, 6 bases. CDR1 is SGHRS, CDR2 YFSETQ, per germline. V lost 4 bases to trimming and J lost 1 base, with 17 bases between them. This CDR3 comprises 16 residues. The CDR3 bases are TGCGCCAGCAGCCCCGTGTACCGGGACACCCAAGAGACCCAGTACTTC. It translates to CASSPVYRDTQETQYF. Variable domain in full (rest from reference TRBV5-1 and TRBJ2-5): KAGVTQTPRYLIKTRGQQVTLSCSPISGHRSVSWYQQTPGQGLQFLFEYFSETQRNKGNFPGRFSGRQFSNSRSEMNVSTLELGDSALYLCASSPVYRDTQETQYFGPGTRLLVL.

The V gene is TRBV9, the J gene TRBJ2-7, with D tentatively TRBD1 (6 bases). Germline assignment: CDR1 SGDLS and CDR2 YYNGEE. Trimming stripped 0 bases from V and 3 bases from J, with 16 bases between. The CDR3 has 16 amino acids. Here the CDR3 DNA reads TGTGCCAGCAGCGTAGGGACAGAAAGCTATGTCTACGAGCAGTACTTC. It is translated as CASSVGTESYVYEQYF.

The chain recombines TRBV20-1 with TRBJ2-4; D tentatively reads TRBD1 or TRBD2 (5 bases each). The DNA matches TRBJ2-7 better at its end, which makes the J call doubtful. From germline, CDR1 is DFQATT and CDR2 SNEGSKA (reference sequence). The CDR3 extends over 14 amino acids. CDR3 residues: CSALGKRGLYEQYF. CDR3 DNA sequence: TGCAGTGCACTCGGGAAGAGGGGATTATACGAGCAGTACTTC.

The chain recombines TRBV5-6 with TRBJ2-5, with D perhaps matching TRBD2 (6 bases). This CDR3 spans 13 amino acids. Trimming removed 4 bases at V and 5 bases at J, with 12 bases between. Germline CDR1 is SGHDT and CDR2 is YYEEEE. CDR3 DNA: TGTGCCAGCAGCAGGGGACTTCGGGAGACCCAGTACTTC. Its translation: CASSRGLRETQYF.

Here the CDR3 DNA reads TGTGCCAGCAGCTCGCACAGGGGGGGCACTGAAGCTTTCTTT. This encodes CASSSHRGGTEAFF. The chain links TRBV5-5 to TRBJ1-1; TRBD1 agrees at 8 bases. Germline trimming cut 3 bases from V and 4 bases from J; bases unmatched to any gene: 5. This CDR3 spans 14 amino acids. Germline V gene data show CDR1 as SGHKS and CDR2 as YYEKEE (reference sequence).

This clonotype has a count of ten or more. The rearrangement links TRBV29-1 to TRBJ1-5; no clear D. Trimming removed 4 bases at V and 3 bases at J, with 7 bases between. The CDR3 is 12 residues long. Per the germline V gene, CDR1 is SQVTM and CDR2 is ANQGSEA. CDR3 sequence reads: CSVGGVNQPQHF. CDR3 in DNA: TGCAGCGTTGGTGGGGTCAATCAGCCCCAGCATTTT.

This clonotype was seen once. A junction end diverges from the germline sequence, so it may reflect a read error. DNA of the CDR3: TGTGCCGGCAGTGAAGAAGGGGAGGTGGGCGAGCAGTACTTC. Its translation: CAGSEEGEVGEQYF. This chain joins TRBV2 and TRBJ2-7; D perhaps matches TRBD2 (6 bases). Germline V gives CDR1 SNHLY, CDR2 FYNNEI. The CDR3 consists of 14 residues.